This T cell receptor beta chain was retrieved from a study of control samples from healthy donors and cancer patients. Germline CDR1 and CDR2: LGHNA and YNFKEQ. The CDR3 loop spans 14 amino acids. The J segment lost 1 base and the V segment lost 3 bases, leaving 2 bases of the junction unmatched. Assay used: immunoSEQ multiplex PCR; TCRdb lists only in-frame clones, some missing. Of tens of thousands of clones listed, roughly 94% are singletons. Sequenced input: blood. V gene TRBV4-2 combines with J gene TRBJ2-7; 8 bases agree with TRBD2. This receptor was identified in a man aged 55 to 70 in good health. CDR3 in amino acids: CASSQTSVSYEQYF. CDR3 sequence (DNA): TGTGCCAGCAGCCAGACTAGCGTATCCTACGAGCAGTACTTC.